The TCR beta chain described here comes from a study of regulatory and conventional T cells in RAG deficiency. Details on this clone: Its matching antigen is unknown.

Conventional CD4+ T cells were sorted from blood as CD25-low CD127-high cells. V lost 4 bases to trimming and J lost 5 bases; unmatched junction nucleotides: 12. Looked up from germline, CDR1 is SGHVS and CDR2 is FNYEAQ. This CDR3 has 16 residues. Findings and caveats of the study: RAG-deficient patients showed markedly lower Shannon entropy and higher Simpson indices than control T-cell subsets.

The method was immunoSEQ multiplex PCR; TCRdb's version includes in-frame clones alone and lacks a portion of them. The data contain 25,000 to 35,000 clones, about 96% of them singletons. These records were also assigned to another study, of regulatory T cells. Per that study: The PCR used 52 TRBV and 13 TRBJ primers.

This receptor was identified in a human donor in good health. The V call is TRBV7-6, the J call TRBJ2-5, with 8 positions matching TRBD2. The sample taken for sequencing was CD25- CD4+ T cells sorted from blood. CDR3 sequence reads: CASSYAPRGGMETQYF. DNA for the CDR3: TGTGCCAGCAGCTATGCCCCACGGGGGGGGATGGAGACCCAGTACTTC. The full variable domain, rest sourced from reference TRBV7-6 and TRBJ2-5, is GAGVSQSPRYKVTKRGQDVALRCDPISGHVSLYWYRQALGQGPEFLTYFNYEAQQDKSGLPNDRFSAERPEGSISTLTIQRTEQRDSAMYRCASSYAPRGGMETQYFGPGTRLLVL.